This T cell receptor (beta chain) was captured in a study of blood T cells in healthy people across ages. In this sample, this clonotype turned up a few times. CDR1 and CDR2 from the germline V gene are SGHKS and YYEKEE (reference sequence). CDR3 size: 14 residues. Trimming removed 1 base from V and 1 base from J, with 8 bases in between. A second PCR, run for about 7 to 11 cycles, used a sample-barcoded 5' primer plus a J-beta primer mix. TCRdb re-analysed the 5' RACE reads in MiXCR, keeping a single row per CDR3 protein. The sample has about 800,000 distinct CDR3 sequences, approximately 25% seen once. This same sample was also part of a study on T cells of mothers and their children.

The chain employs TRBV5-5 and TRBJ1-1; D gene uncertain. This TCR was recovered from a boy younger than 18 in good health. The sequenced sample was blood. CDR3 sequence: CASSLISRNTEAFF. CDR3 DNA sequence: TGTGCCAGCAGCTTGATTTCCCGGAACACTGAAGCTTTCTTT. Together with reference TRBV5-5 and TRBJ1-1, the CDR3 gives the full variable domain: DAGVTQSPTHLIKTRGQQVTLRCSPISGHKSVSWYQQVLGQGPQFIFQYYEKEERGRGNFPDRFSARQFPNYSSELNVNALLLGDSALYLCASSLISRNTEAFFGQGTRLTVV.